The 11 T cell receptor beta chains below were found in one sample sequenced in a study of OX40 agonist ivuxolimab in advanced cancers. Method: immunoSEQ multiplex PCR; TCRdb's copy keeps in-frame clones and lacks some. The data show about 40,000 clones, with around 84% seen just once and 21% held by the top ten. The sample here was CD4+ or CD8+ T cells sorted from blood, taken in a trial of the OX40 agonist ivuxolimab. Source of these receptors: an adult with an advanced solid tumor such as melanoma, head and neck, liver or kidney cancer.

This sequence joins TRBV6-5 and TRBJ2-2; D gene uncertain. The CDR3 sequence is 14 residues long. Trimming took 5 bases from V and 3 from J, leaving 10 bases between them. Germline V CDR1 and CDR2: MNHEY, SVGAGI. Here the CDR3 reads CASSTDDYTGELFF. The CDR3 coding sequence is TGTGCCAGCAGTACCGACGATTACACCGGGGAGCTGTTTTTT.

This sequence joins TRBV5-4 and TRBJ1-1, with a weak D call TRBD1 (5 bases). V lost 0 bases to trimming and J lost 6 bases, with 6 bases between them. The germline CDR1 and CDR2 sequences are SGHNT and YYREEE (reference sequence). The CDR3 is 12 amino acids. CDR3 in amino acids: CASSLEGAEAFF. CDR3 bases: TGTGCCAGCAGCTTGGAAGGGGCTGAAGCTTTCTTT.

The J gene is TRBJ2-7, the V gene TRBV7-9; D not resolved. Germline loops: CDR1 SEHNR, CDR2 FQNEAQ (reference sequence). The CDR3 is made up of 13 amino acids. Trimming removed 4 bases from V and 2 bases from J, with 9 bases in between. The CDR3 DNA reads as TGTGCCAGCAGCTGGGCACACGCCTACGAGCAGTACGTC. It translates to CASSWAHAYEQYV.

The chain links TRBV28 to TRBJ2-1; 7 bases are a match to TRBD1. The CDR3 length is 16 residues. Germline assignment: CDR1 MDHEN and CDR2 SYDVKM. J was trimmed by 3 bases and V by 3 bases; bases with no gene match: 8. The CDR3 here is CASSLTGLNVYNEQFF. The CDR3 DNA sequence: TGTGCCAGCAGTTTGACAGGGTTAAATGTCTACAATGAGCAGTTCTTC.

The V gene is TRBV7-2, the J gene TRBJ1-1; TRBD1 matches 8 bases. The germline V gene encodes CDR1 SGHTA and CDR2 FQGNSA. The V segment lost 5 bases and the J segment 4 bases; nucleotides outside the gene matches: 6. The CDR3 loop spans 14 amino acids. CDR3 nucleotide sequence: TGTGCCAGCAGCATCGCAGGGGGCCGCACTGAAGCTTTCTTT. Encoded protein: CASSIAGGRTEAFF. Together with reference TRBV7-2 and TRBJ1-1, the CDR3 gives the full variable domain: GAGVSQSPSNKVTEKGKDVELRCDPISGHTALYWYRQSLGQGLEFLIYFQGNSAPDKSGLPSDRFSAERTGGSVSTLTIQRTQQEDSAVYLCASSIAGGRTEAFFGQGTRLTVV.

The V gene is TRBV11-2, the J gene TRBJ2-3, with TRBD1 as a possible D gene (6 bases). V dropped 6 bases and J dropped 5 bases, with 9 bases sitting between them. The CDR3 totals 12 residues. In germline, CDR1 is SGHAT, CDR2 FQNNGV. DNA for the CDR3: TGTGCCAGCAGACAACAGGGAGATACGCAGTATTTT. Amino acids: CASRQQGDTQYF.

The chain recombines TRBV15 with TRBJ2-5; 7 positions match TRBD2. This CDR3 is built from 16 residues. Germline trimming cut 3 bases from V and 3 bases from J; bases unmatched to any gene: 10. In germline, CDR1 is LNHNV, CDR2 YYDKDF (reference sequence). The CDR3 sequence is CATSSPGTTPEETQYF. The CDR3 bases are TGTGCCACCAGCAGCCCCGGGACTACCCCCGAAGAGACCCAGTACTTC.

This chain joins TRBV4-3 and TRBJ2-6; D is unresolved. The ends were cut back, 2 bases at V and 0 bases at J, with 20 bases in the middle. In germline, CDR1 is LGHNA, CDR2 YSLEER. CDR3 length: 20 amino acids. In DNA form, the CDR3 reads TGCGCCAGCAGCCAACAATCTACGGCAGCGTTTAGCTCTGGGGCCAACGTCCTGACTTTC. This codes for CASSQQSTAAFSSGANVLTF.

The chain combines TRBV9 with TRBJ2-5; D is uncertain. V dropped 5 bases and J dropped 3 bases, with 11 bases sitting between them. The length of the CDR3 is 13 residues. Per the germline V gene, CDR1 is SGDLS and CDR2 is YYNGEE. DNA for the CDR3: TGTGCCAGCAGACGGACGGAAGAAGAGACCCAGTACTTC. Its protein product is CASRRTEEETQYF.

In DNA form, the CDR3 reads TGTGCCAGCAGTTACTCACGGGGGTGGCAGTTCTTC. Its protein product is CASSYSRGWQFF. V usage is TRBV6-6 and J usage is TRBJ2-1, with a possible D match to TRBD2 (6 bases). This CDR3 comprises 12 residues. The V gene lost 0 bases and the J gene lost 12 bases, with 9 bases spanning the gap. The germline V gene encodes CDR1 MNHNY and CDR2 SVGAGI (reference sequence).

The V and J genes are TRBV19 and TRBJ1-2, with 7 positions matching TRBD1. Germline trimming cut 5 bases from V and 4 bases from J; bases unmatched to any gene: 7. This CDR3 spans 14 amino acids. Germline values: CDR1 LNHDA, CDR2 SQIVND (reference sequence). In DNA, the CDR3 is TGTGCCAGTAGTGTAACCGGGACAGCCTATGGCTACACCTTC. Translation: CASSVTGTAYGYTF.